These 20 T cell receptor beta chains share one sample of origin, sequenced in a study of blood T cell repertoires in COVID-19. Assay: immunoSEQ multiplex PCR; the TCRdb copy retains only in-frame clones and omits some. The data show 400,000 to 500,000 clones, 70% to 90% seen once. Material for sequencing was PBMCs or T cells enriched from blood (not recorded which). These receptor sequences come from a woman under 30 who had been exposed to COVID-19.

The chain is built from TRBV3-1 (or the pseudogene TRBV3-2) and TRBJ2-5, with D tentatively TRBD1 (5 bases). Trimming pared 6 bases from V and 1 base from J, leaving 12 bases between. CDR3 length equals 14 residues. Germline values: CDR1 LGHDT, CDR2 YNNKEL (reference sequence). CDR3 residues: CASRHGAVQETQYF. The CDR3 bases are TGTGCCAGCAGACATGGGGCGGTCCAAGAGACCCAGTACTTC.

The rearrangement links TRBV7-8 to TRBJ1-3; D unclear. This CDR3 has 17 residues. CDR1 and CDR2 (germline): SGHVS, FQNEAQ. V was pared by 5 bases and J by 0 bases, with 17 bases between. This chain's CDR3 is CASSKYTLSVSGNTIYF. Written as DNA, the CDR3 is TGTGCCAGCAGCAAATACACATTATCCGTCTCTGGAAACACCATATATTTT.

This rearrangement joins TRBV27 to TRBJ1-6; a possible D gene is TRBD1 (6 bases). Looked up from germline, CDR1 is MNHEY and CDR2 is SMNVEV (reference sequence). The V and J ends lost 3 bases and 9 bases respectively, with 18 bases between them. The length of the CDR3 is 16 residues. In DNA form, the CDR3 reads TGTGCCAGCAGTTTCTTGACAGGCCGCATGGCTTCACCCCTCCACTTT. Its protein is CASSFLTGRMASPLHF.

CDR3 in DNA: TGTGCCAGCAGTTACTACACAGGGTTTAATTCACCCCTCCACTTT. It specifies CASSYYTGFNSPLHF. This chain joins TRBV6-2 or TRBV6-3 and TRBJ1-6; possibly TRBD1 for D (6 bases). The CDR3 consists of 15 residues. Deletions cut 1 base from V and 6 bases from J, with 10 bases between. Germline CDR1 is MNHEY and CDR2 is SVGEGT.

The rearrangement links TRBV4-1 to TRBJ2-1, with TRBD2 identical over 13 bases. CDR1 and CDR2 (germline): MGHRA, YSYEKL. The CDR3 totals 19 residues. Germline trimming cut 1 base from V and 0 bases from J; bases unmatched to any gene: 6. The CDR3 coding sequence is TGCGCCAGCAGCCAAGGACTAGCGGGAGGCGGAAACTCCTACAATGAGCAGTTCTTC. Its protein product is CASSQGLAGGGNSYNEQFF.

V and J are TRBV5-1 and TRBJ2-5, with 9 bases identical to TRBD1. The V segment lost 0 bases and the J segment 5 bases; nucleotides outside the gene matches: 5. This CDR3 has 15 amino acids. Germline V gene sequence: CDR1 SGHRS, CDR2 YFSETQ. In DNA, the CDR3 is TGCGCCAGCAGCTTGGGACAGGGGGTTGGGGAGACCCAGTACTTC. Amino acids: CASSLGQGVGETQYF.

The CDR3 here is CASSLTGGSADTQYF. The CDR3 bases are TGTGCCAGCAGCCTCACGGGTGGGTCTGCAGATACGCAGTATTTT. The genes are TRBV7-2 and TRBJ2-3; D is unclear. This CDR3 has 15 residues. V was pared by 5 bases and J by 4 bases, with 16 bases between. Per germline, CDR1 SGHTA and CDR2 FQGNSA. The complete variable domain, with remaining parts taken from reference TRBV7-2 and TRBJ2-3, reads GAGVSQSPSNKVTEKGKDVELRCDPISGHTALYWYRQSLGQGLEFLIYFQGNSAPDKSGLPSDRFSAERTGGSVSTLTIQRTQQEDSAVYLCASSLTGGSADTQYFGPGTRLTVL.

The chain is built from TRBV28 and TRBJ1-1; D might be TRBD1 (5 bases). This CDR3 contains 13 residues. Per germline, CDR1 MDHEN and CDR2 SYDVKM. Between the trimmed V and J ends, which lost 2 bases and 4 bases, there was a span of 8 bases. CDR3 coding DNA: TGTGCCAGCAGTTTACCGGGGGTCACTGAAGCTTTCTTT. Its protein product is CASSLPGVTEAFF.

This clone was detected only a few times. The chain joins TRBV19 to TRBJ2-1; 9 positions match TRBD2. Looked up from germline, CDR1 is LNHDA and CDR2 is SQIVND (reference sequence). Unmatched junction bases numbered 5, after V lost 5 bases and J lost 3 bases. CDR3 length: 15 amino acids. The CDR3 bases are TGTGCCAGTAGTTTGGCGGGAGGGGGCTACAATGAGCAGTTCTTC. Translated, it gives CASSLAGGGYNEQFF.

The chain joins TRBV6-4 to TRBJ2-1; 8 bases align to TRBD1. This CDR3 is built from 16 residues. Germline assignment: CDR1 MRHNA and CDR2 SNTAGT. The trim removed 3 bases at V and 3 bases at J, leaving 7 bases unmatched. CDR3 residues: CASSEVSGQGYNEQFF. The DNA of the CDR3 is TGTGCCAGCAGTGAGGTGTCCGGACAGGGCTACAATGAGCAGTTCTTC.

V is TRBV6-1 and J is TRBJ1-6, with D possibly TRBD1 on 6 matching bases. Germline loops: CDR1 MNHNS, CDR2 SASEGT. The CDR3 is 18 residues long. V dropped 2 bases and J dropped 14 bases, with 28 bases sitting between them. CDR3 nucleotide sequence: TGTGCCAGCAGTGAATACTCGCCGGGACACCATGTGTCCAACTCCCTCCACTTT. This codes for CASSEYSPGHHVSNSLHF.

The chain combines TRBV11-2 with TRBJ1-2; D is unresolved. There are 13 residues in the CDR3. CDR1 is SGHAT and CDR2 is FQNNGV in the germline V gene. V dropped 3 bases and J dropped 5 bases, with 10 bases sitting between them. The CDR3 region is CASSFNSLYGYTF. The CDR3 region has the DNA TGTGCCAGCAGCTTTAACAGTCTATATGGCTACACCTTC.

The gene calls are TRBV20-1 and TRBJ2-3; 9 nucleotides agree with TRBD1. Germline CDR1 DFQATT, CDR2 SNEGSKA (reference sequence). V lost 3 bases and J lost 2; bases outside the gene matches: 6. CDR3 length equals 15 residues. The CDR3 protein is CSASGQGWDTDTQYF. In nucleotides, the CDR3 is TGCAGTGCTAGTGGACAGGGGTGGGACACAGATACGCAGTATTTT.

The chain uses TRBV30 and TRBJ2-2; D unresolved. The CDR3 is made up of 14 amino acids. V was pared by 4 bases and J by 0 bases, with 9 bases between. Germline V gene lookup returns CDR1 GTSNPN and CDR2 SVGIG (reference sequence). For the CDR3, the DNA is TGTGCCTGGACGAGGCAGTCGAACACCGGGGAGCTGTTTTTT. This gives the protein CAWTRQSNTGELFF.

This chain uses TRBV14 with TRBJ2-1, with D unclear. CDR1 is SGHDN and CDR2 is FVKESK in the germline V gene. Trimming left V 6 bases short and J 5 bases short, with 8 bases between. CDR3 length equals 12 residues. The CDR3 sequence is CASRAINNEQFF. The CDR3, as DNA: TGTGCCAGCAGGGCCATTAACAATGAGCAGTTCTTC.

This rearrangement joins TRBV15 to TRBJ2-1, with 9 nucleotides matching TRBD1. With 5 bases clipped from V and 6 bases from J, the junction kept 5 bases outside the gene matches. The CDR3 covers 14 residues. Germline V gene sequence: CDR1 LNHNV, CDR2 YYDKDF (reference sequence). The CDR3 bases are TGTGCCACCAGCCGGACAGGGGAGATCAATGAGCAGTTCTTC. It specifies CATSRTGEINEQFF. The full variable domain, its missing parts supplied by reference TRBV15 and TRBJ2-1, is DAMVIQNPRYQVTQFGKPVTLSCSQTLNHNVMYWYQQKSSQAPKLLFHYYDKDFNNEADTPDNFQSRRPNTSFCFLDIRSPGLGDTAMYLCATSRTGEINEQFFGPGTRLTVL.

The chain recombines TRBV5-4 with TRBJ1-1, with D perhaps TRBD1 (6 bases). From germline, CDR1 is SGHNT and CDR2 YYREEE (reference sequence). Between the trimmed V and J ends, which lost 4 bases and 1 base, there was a span of 11 bases. The CDR3 has 14 residues. CDR3 sequence reads: CASSPDSWNTEAFF. CDR3 nucleotides: TGTGCCAGCAGCCCGGACAGCTGGAACACTGAAGCTTTCTTT. The whole variable domain, remainder taken from reference TRBV5-4 and TRBJ1-1, is ETGVTQSPTHLIKTRGQQVTLRCSSQSGHNTVSWYQQALGQGPQFIFQYYREEENGRGNFPPRFSGLQFPNYSSELNVNALELDDSALYLCASSPDSWNTEAFFGQGTRLTVV.

The genes are TRBV27 and TRBJ1-2; D ambiguous. The CDR3 length is 13 residues. Trimming shortened V by 3 bases and J by 4 bases, and 9 bases separated the two germline ends. Germline V gene data show CDR1 as MNHEY and CDR2 as SMNVEV (reference sequence). Written as DNA, the CDR3 is TGTGCCAGCAGTTTCCCCTCCGGCTATGGCTACACCTTC. It codes for CASSFPSGYGYTF.

The chain combines TRBV5-6 with TRBJ1-6; D may be TRBD1 (6 bases). The V end was cut by 4 bases, the J end by 7 bases, with 18 bases between. Per germline, CDR1 SGHDT and CDR2 YYEEEE. The CDR3 runs 16 residues. CDR3 nucleotide sequence: TGTGCCAGCAGCCAACAGGGTGGGGCCGAAAATTCACCCCTCCACTTT. The encoded protein is CASSQQGGAENSPLHF.

This clone was counted once. This chain uses TRBV27 with TRBJ2-7; 8 bases are shared with TRBD1. J was trimmed by 5 bases and V by 2 bases; bases with no gene match: 17. Germline CDR1 and CDR2: MNHEY and SMNVEV (reference sequence). The CDR3 has 18 residues. CDR3 nucleotide sequence: TGTGCCAGCAGTTTAACCCCTCCCAGGACAGGGTTAAGGAACGAGCAGTACTTC. The encoded protein is CASSLTPPRTGLRNEQYF.